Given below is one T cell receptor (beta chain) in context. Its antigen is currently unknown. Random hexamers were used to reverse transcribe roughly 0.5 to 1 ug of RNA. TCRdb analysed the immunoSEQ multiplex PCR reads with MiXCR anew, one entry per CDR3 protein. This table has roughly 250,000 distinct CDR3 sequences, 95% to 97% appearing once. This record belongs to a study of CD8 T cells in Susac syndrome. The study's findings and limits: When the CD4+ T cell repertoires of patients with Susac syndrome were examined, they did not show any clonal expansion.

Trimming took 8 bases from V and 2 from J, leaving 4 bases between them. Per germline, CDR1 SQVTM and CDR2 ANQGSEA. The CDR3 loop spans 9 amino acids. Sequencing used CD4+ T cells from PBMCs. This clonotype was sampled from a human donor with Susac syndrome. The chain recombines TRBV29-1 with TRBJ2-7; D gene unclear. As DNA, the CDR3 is TGCAGCCTAACCTACGAGCAGTACTTC. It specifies CSLTYEQYF.